This TCR beta chain is drawn from a study of T cells in localized non-small cell lung cancer. Data came from immunoSEQ multiplex PCR; TCRdb stores just in-frame clones and leaves some out. The sample lists around 50,000 clones, just over 85% occurring once. There are 16 residues in the CDR3. Trimming took 1 base from V and 1 from J, leaving 11 bases between them. Germline V gene lookup returns CDR1 SGHDN and CDR2 FVKESK. Study-wide results and limits: In adjacent lung appeared a median 57 of the top 100 tumor clones. Higher adjacent-lung clonality was associated with shorter survival. Only one tumor region was sequenced, so heterogeneity remains possible. Uninvolved adjacent lung showed higher T cell clonality than tumor.

In the case of this clone: Antigen specificity is unknown.

The chain links TRBV14 to TRBJ2-1; D may be TRBD2 (5 bases). This clonotype originated in a male donor at least 60 years old with stage III squamous cell lung carcinoma. Here the sequenced sample was peripheral blood, taken before any cancer treatment. CDR3 DNA: TGTGCCAGCAGCCAAGCGGGGTTATTATCCTACAATGAGCAGTTCTTC. Its translation is CASSQAGLLSYNEQFF.